This TCR beta chain was identified during a study of CD4 and CD8 cells across lung adenocarcinoma regions. The germline CDR1 and CDR2 sequences are MNHEY and SVGAGI. V shed 4 bases, J shed 0 bases, and the junction held 8 bases outside the gene matches. CDR3 size: 16 residues. TCRdb fed the PCR reads into MiXCR, producing one record per CDR3 protein. This table has roughly 6,000 distinct CDR3 sequences, about half appearing once. This clonotype came up many times. Donors had localized lung adenocarcinoma, a non-small cell lung cancer. The receptor's source is a male donor with lung adenocarcinoma. The CD4 and CD8 labels of this study may be unreliable. The source material was CD8+ T cells from the margin of a lung tumor. This chain connects TRBV6-5 to TRBJ2-7; 8 bases match TRBD1. The CDR3 protein is CASSLDRATSSYEQYF. DNA for the CDR3: TGTGCCAGCAGTTTGGACAGGGCCACTAGCTCCTACGAGCAGTACTTC.